Listed here are 31 T cell receptor beta chains from one sample, sequenced in a study of blood T cell repertoires in COVID-19. Only in-frame clones appear in the TCRdb table, and some are missing; sequencing was by immunoSEQ multiplex PCR. The profile shows around 190,000 clones, about four fifths of them singletons. Sequenced: PBMCs or T cells enriched from blood (not recorded which). The receptors here all came from a woman aged 25 to 39 who had been exposed to COVID-19.

This rearrangement joins TRBV10-2 to TRBJ1-1; tentatively, D is TRBD1 (5 bases). In germline, CDR1 is WSHSY, CDR2 SAAADI. Trimming removed 3 bases at V and 5 bases at J, with 10 bases between. The CDR3 is made up of 13 amino acids. CDR3 in amino acids: CASSDGRVTEAFF. CDR3 DNA sequence: TGCGCCAGCAGTGATGGCAGGGTAACTGAAGCTTTCTTT.

The genes are TRBV12-3 or TRBV12-4 and TRBJ1-5; D gene ambiguous. V dropped 3 bases and J dropped 3 bases, with 6 bases sitting between them. The length of the CDR3 is 13 residues. CDR3 protein: CASSFEVNQPQHF. CDR3 nucleotide sequence: TGTGCCAGCAGTTTTGAGGTCAATCAGCCCCAGCATTTT.

The chain couples TRBV9 to TRBJ1-1; D is uncertain. V gave up 0 bases and J gave up 1 base, with 13 bases separating them. The CDR3 is 16 residues long. Per germline, CDR1 SGDLS and CDR2 YYNGEE. This CDR3 is CASSVAPNTGNTEAFF. The CDR3, as DNA: TGTGCCAGCAGCGTAGCGCCCAACACGGGGAACACTGAAGCTTTCTTT.

The chain carries TRBV6-1 and TRBJ1-1, with D possibly TRBD1 on 6 matching bases. Germline V gene lookup returns CDR1 MNHNS and CDR2 SASEGT. The CDR3 length is 15 residues. V lost 1 base and J lost 0, with 9 bases in between. CDR3 DNA sequence: TGTGCCAGCAGTGAAGACAGGGCCCTGAACACTGAAGCTTTCTTT. Residues: CASSEDRALNTEAFF.

The gene calls are TRBV5-1 and TRBJ1-4; D perhaps matches TRBD1 (5 bases). V lost 2 bases and J lost 6, with 14 bases in between. Germline-derived CDR1 and CDR2 are SGHRS and YFSETQ. The CDR3 contains 15 residues. The CDR3: CASSFMGPGDEKLFF. In DNA form, the CDR3 reads TGCGCCAGCAGCTTTATGGGGCCGGGGGATGAAAAACTGTTTTTT.

This chain joins TRBV11-1 and TRBJ1-3; no firm D call. Between the trimmed V and J ends, which lost 2 bases and 7 bases, there was a span of 12 bases. The CDR3 extends over 14 amino acids. Germline loops: CDR1 SGHAT, CDR2 FQDESV (reference sequence). Here the CDR3 reads CASSLTPSSNTIYF. Written as DNA, the CDR3 is TGTGCCAGCAGCTTAACTCCTTCCTCGAACACCATATATTTT.

The genes are TRBV7-9 and TRBJ2-1; maybe TRBD1 (6 bases). V gave up 4 bases and J gave up 7 bases, with 17 bases separating them. CDR1 and CDR2 (germline): SEHNR, FQNEAQ (reference sequence). This CDR3 contains 15 residues. The DNA of the CDR3 is TGTGCCAGCAGCTACGGACAGACCTTTGGGAATGAGCAGTTCTTC. Amino acid sequence: CASSYGQTFGNEQFF.

The chain employs TRBV5-4 and TRBJ2-5; TRBD2 matches at 10 bases. Trimming cost V 5 bases and J 3 bases; bases outside gene matches: 16. This CDR3 is 18 amino acids long. Germline CDR1 and CDR2: SGHNT and YYREEE (reference sequence). The CDR3, as DNA: TGTGCCAGCAGTGCCGGGCCTAGCGGGGGACCCCTTGAAGAGACCCAGTACTTC. It translates to CASSAGPSGGPLEETQYF.

The chain has TRBV5-4 and TRBJ2-3; the D gene is possibly TRBD2 (7 bases). Trimming shortened V by 4 bases and J by 1 base, and 19 bases separated the two germline ends. CDR1 SGHNT and CDR2 YYREEE come from the germline V gene (reference sequence). This CDR3 spans 17 amino acids. CDR3 nucleotide sequence: TGTGCCAGCAGCGGGCGGGGGCCTATGATCCGCACAGATACGCAGTATTTT. It codes for CASSGRGPMIRTDTQYF.

V is TRBV7-2 and J is TRBJ2-3, with no clear D. The CDR3 is made up of 13 amino acids. CDR1 and CDR2 from the germline V gene are SGHTA and FQGNSA. Trimming took off 2 bases at V and 4 bases at J, with 7 bases between the two ends. CDR3 nucleotides: TGTGCCAGCAGCTTAACTCGGGCAGATACGCAGTATTTT. Translation gives CASSLTRADTQYF.

The V call is TRBV27, the J call TRBJ1-2, with D unclear. CDR3 size: 11 residues. Trimming removed 7 bases from V and 6 bases from J, with 9 bases in between. CDR1 and CDR2 (germline): MNHEY, SMNVEV (reference sequence). The CDR3 region has the DNA TGTGCCAGCACTTTCTTCCATGGCTACACCTTC. Translated: CASTFFHGYTF.

Only one count was recorded for this clone. J is TRBJ2-5 and V is TRBV12-5, with D unclear. Looked up from germline, CDR1 is LGHNT and CDR2 is FRNRAP. The V gene lost 5 bases and the J gene lost 4 bases, with 20 bases spanning the gap. The CDR3 loop spans 16 amino acids. The CDR3 DNA follows: TGTGCTAGTGGTGCCAAACAATACGACTCCCCAGAGACCCAGTACTTC. Its protein is CASGAKQYDSPETQYF. The complete variable domain, with remaining parts taken from reference TRBV12-5 and TRBJ2-5, reads DARVTQTPRHKVTEMGQEVTMRCQPILGHNTVFWYRQTMMQGLELLAYFRNRAPLDDSGMPKDRFSAEMPDATLATLKIQPSEPRDSAVYFCASGAKQYDSPETQYFGPGTRLLVL.

V and J are TRBV4-1 and TRBJ2-1, with 11 bases matching TRBD2. The CDR3 has 17 residues. CDR1 MGHRA and CDR2 YSYEKL come from the germline V gene. V was pared by 2 bases and J by 4 bases, with 7 bases of the junction left unmatched. The CDR3 DNA sequence: TGCGCCAGCAGCCAATCCCCGACTAGCGGGGCATACAATGAGCAGTTCTTC. It is translated as CASSQSPTSGAYNEQFF.

The rearrangement joins TRBV2 to TRBJ2-3; TRBD2 aligns across 8 bases. CDR1 is SNHLY, CDR2 FYNNEI, per germline. This CDR3 has 14 amino acids. The V and J ends lost 7 bases and 3 bases, in that order; junction bases with no gene match: 6. CDR3 sequence reads: CASTHRLATDTQYF. In nucleotides, the CDR3 is TGTGCCAGCACCCACAGACTAGCGACAGATACGCAGTATTTT.

The chain couples TRBV5-4 to TRBJ1-6; 9 bases fit TRBD1. Per germline, CDR1 SGHNT and CDR2 YYREEE (reference sequence). Germline trimming cut 0 bases from V and 7 bases from J; bases unmatched to any gene: 5. The CDR3 extends over 16 amino acids. CDR3 region: CASSLALGQGNSPLHF. Here the CDR3 DNA reads TGTGCCAGCAGCTTGGCCCTTGGACAGGGGAATTCACCCCTCCACTTT. The whole variable domain, remainder taken from reference TRBV5-4 and TRBJ1-6, is ETGVTQSPTHLIKTRGQQVTLRCSSQSGHNTVSWYQQALGQGPQFIFQYYREEENGRGNFPPRFSGLQFPNYSSELNVNALELDDSALYLCASSLALGQGNSPLHFGNGTRLTVT.

This clone was picked up one time. This rearrangement joins TRBV7-7 to TRBJ1-4; TRBD1 aligns across 8 bases. The CDR3 contains 16 residues. Germline V gene sequence: CDR1 SSHAT, CDR2 FNYEAQ (reference sequence). Here the CDR3 DNA reads TGTGCTATTTCGACAGGGGCCCTGGGGGCTAATGAAAAACTGTTTTTT. Encoded protein: CAISTGALGANEKLFF.

This chain links TRBV4-1 with TRBJ1-2, with D tentatively TRBD1 (6 bases). V lost 2 bases to trimming and J lost 4 bases, with 14 bases between them. CDR1 is MGHRA, CDR2 YSYEKL, per germline. The CDR3 consists of 15 residues. This CDR3 reads CASSQSLQGPYGYTF. The DNA of the CDR3 is TGCGCCAGCAGCCAAAGTCTACAGGGACCCTATGGCTACACCTTC.

This clone showed up just once. J is TRBJ2-5 and V is TRBV5-5, with D possibly being TRBD1 (5 bases). The CDR3 length is 15 residues. V shed 0 bases and J shed 4 bases, with 13 bases lying between them. The germline CDR1 and CDR2 sequences are SGHKS and YYEKEE (reference sequence). The CDR3, as DNA: TGTGCCAGCAGCTTGGCGGACATGGCTGGAGAGACCCAGTACTTC. Amino acids: CASSLADMAGETQYF. Full variable domain (remainder filled in from reference TRBV5-5 and TRBJ2-5): DAGVTQSPTHLIKTRGQQVTLRCSPISGHKSVSWYQQVLGQGPQFIFQYYEKEERGRGNFPDRFSARQFPNYSSELNVNALLLGDSALYLCASSLADMAGETQYFGPGTRLLVL.

The chain couples TRBV7-9 to TRBJ2-1; D is perhaps TRBD2 (6 bases). The CDR3 is made up of 15 amino acids. The germline V gene encodes CDR1 SEHNR and CDR2 FQNEAQ (reference sequence). Between the trimmed V and J ends, which lost 3 bases and 2 bases, there was a span of 11 bases. CDR3: CASSFAGRTYNEQFF. In nucleotides, the CDR3 is TGTGCCAGCAGCTTTGCGGGGAGGACCTACAATGAGCAGTTCTTC.

V usage is TRBV11-2 and J usage is TRBJ2-7, with 7 nucleotides matching TRBD1. J gave up 5 bases and V 5 bases, and 9 bases lay outside the gene matches. Germline lookup yields CDR1 SGHAT and CDR2 FQNNGV. The CDR3 contains 14 residues. CDR3 nucleotides: TGTGCCAGCAGCACCCGACAGGGTCGGAACGAGCAGTACTTC. It is translated as CASSTRQGRNEQYF.

This clone was recorded once. The chain links TRBV2 to TRBJ2-1; TRBD2 is a possible D gene (6 bases). Germline V CDR1 and CDR2: SNHLY, FYNNEI. Trimming cost V 5 bases and J 7 bases, with 21 bases left between them. CDR3 length equals 16 residues. In DNA, the CDR3 is TGTGCCAGCAGTACCCGCCGGGACTCGCCTCAAAATGAGCAGTTCTTC. This gives the protein CASSTRRDSPQNEQFF.

The genes are TRBV11-1 and TRBJ2-1, with 8 bases identical to TRBD1. Losses at the gene ends were 5 bases for V and 4 bases for J; bases not matched to a gene: 7. CDR1 and CDR2 (germline): SGHAT, FQDESV (reference sequence). The length of the CDR3 is 15 residues. This CDR3 is CASSPRGPLYNEQFF. CDR3 DNA sequence: TGTGCCAGCAGCCCCAGGGGGCCTTTATACAATGAGCAGTTCTTC.

The genes are TRBV29-1 and TRBJ1-1, with TRBD1 matching 7 bases. The CDR3 has 14 amino acids. Per germline, CDR1 SQVTM and CDR2 ANQGSEA. With 3 bases clipped from V and 5 bases from J, the junction kept 9 bases outside the gene matches. The CDR3 DNA reads as TGCAGCGTTGACGTGAGCAGGGGGGATACTGAAGCTTTCTTT. Amino acid sequence: CSVDVSRGDTEAFF. Full variable domain (rest looked up from reference TRBV29-1 and TRBJ1-1): SAVISQKPSRDICQRGTSLTIQCQVDSQVTMMFWYRQQPGQSLTLIATANQGSEATYESGFVIDKFPISRPNLTFSTLTVSNMSPEDSSIYLCSVDVSRGDTEAFFGQGTRLTVV.

This clone has only a few counts. The rearrangement joins TRBV7-6 to TRBJ1-1; D might be TRBD1 (5 bases). This CDR3 region has 18 residues. Trimming shortened V by 1 base and J by 4 bases, and 22 bases separated the two germline ends. CDR1 and CDR2 (germline): SGHVS, FNYEAQ. In nucleotides, the CDR3 is TGTGCCAGCAGCTTAGGAATTGGGGGATCGGGAGCCCCCACTGAAGCTTTCTTT. This encodes CASSLGIGGSGAPTEAFF.

The chain uses TRBV7-9 and TRBJ2-7; D ambiguous. The CDR3 loop spans 11 amino acids. Germline V gene lookup returns CDR1 SEHNR and CDR2 FQNEAQ (reference sequence). V lost 5 bases to trimming and J lost 3 bases, with 5 bases between them. Written as DNA, the CDR3 is TGTGCCAGCAGCCTTAGCTACGAGCAGTACTTC. This codes for CASSLSYEQYF.

The chain is built from TRBV4-1 and TRBJ2-5, with TRBD2 matching over 13 bases. V lost 4 bases, J lost 2 bases, and 13 bases stayed unmatched. Germline values: CDR1 MGHRA, CDR2 YSYEKL. CDR3 length equals 19 residues. CDR3 coding DNA: TGCGCCAGCAGCCTCGGGGGGACTAGCGGGGCGAACCTACAAGAGACCCAGTACTTC. This sequence encodes CASSLGGTSGANLQETQYF.

V gene TRBV25-1 combines with J gene TRBJ1-2, with D possibly matching TRBD1 (6 bases). The CDR3 loop spans 13 amino acids. The germline V gene encodes CDR1 MGHDK and CDR2 SYGVNS. Trimming cost V 7 bases and J 8 bases, with 17 bases left between them. DNA of the CDR3: TGTGCCAGCACTACTACAGGGAATCAAGGCTACACCTTC. Amino acids: CASTTTGNQGYTF.

The chain links TRBV6-6 to TRBJ1-2; no reliable D call. V was pared by 2 bases and J by 2 bases, with 9 bases between. CDR3 size: 14 residues. The germline V gene has CDR1 MNHNY and CDR2 SVGAGI (reference sequence). Written as DNA, the CDR3 is TGTGCCAGCAGTTACGAGGGCAGGAACTATGGCTACACCTTC. Amino acid sequence: CASSYEGRNYGYTF.

The rearrangement joins TRBV12-3 or TRBV12-4 to TRBJ1-4, with D unresolved. The CDR3 sequence is 13 residues long. V was pared by 5 bases and J by 6 bases, with 10 bases between. This CDR3 reads CASSPAGYEKLFF. CDR3 coding DNA: TGTGCCAGCAGTCCCGCTGGCTATGAAAAACTGTTTTTT.

The J gene is TRBJ2-2, the V gene TRBV5-5, with D possibly TRBD2 on 6 matching bases. The CDR3 sequence is 14 residues long. Germline V CDR1 and CDR2: SGHKS, YYEKEE (reference sequence). Trimming cost V 0 bases and J 3 bases, with 6 bases left between them. CDR3 region: CASSLAGDTGELFF. Here the CDR3 DNA reads TGTGCCAGCAGCTTGGCGGGGGACACCGGGGAGCTGTTTTTT.

J is TRBJ1-1 and V is TRBV18; no reliable D call. Germline CDR1 reads KGHSH; CDR2 reads LQKENI. The germline V and J ends were trimmed by 3 bases and 4 bases, with 9 bases remaining between them. The CDR3 consists of 13 residues. The CDR3 sequence: CASSPGRSTEAFF. In DNA, the CDR3 is TGTGCCAGCTCACCGGGGAGGTCCACTGAAGCTTTCTTT.